The 26 T cell receptor beta chains given below trace back to one sample, sequenced in a study of T cells in Graves' hyperthyroidism and ophthalmopathy. Researchers amplified the TCR beta CDR3 regions from RNA transcripts. A first-round RT-PCR of the TCR CDR3 used the HTBI primer set. TCRdb reanalysed the multiplex PCR reads using MiXCR and keeps one entry per CDR3 protein. The sample carries roughly 570,000 distinct CDR3 sequences, more than 45% recorded once. Sequenced: peripheral blood or thyroid tissue (not recorded which). The receptor set was obtained from an adult woman with Graves' disease, either hyperthyroidism or ophthalmopathy (not recorded which).

This clonotype was picked up one time. The chain has TRBV9 and TRBJ1-3; TRBD1 agrees at 11 bases. This CDR3 region has 16 residues. Losses at the gene ends were 2 bases for V and 5 bases for J; bases not matched to a gene: 6. From germline, CDR1 is SGDLS and CDR2 YYNGEE. The CDR3 coding sequence is TGTGCCAGCAGCGTCAGCGGGACAGGGGGTAGAAACACCATATATTTT. It codes for CASSVSGTGGRNTIYF. The full variable domain, in which reference TRBV9 and TRBJ1-3 provide the parts outside the CDR3, is DSGVTQTPKHLITATGQRVTLRCSPRSGDLSVYWYQQSLDQGLQFLIQYYNGEERAKGNILERFSAQQFPDLHSELNLSSLELGDSALYFCASSVSGTGGRNTIYFGEGSWLTVV.

The chain carries TRBV20-1 and TRBJ2-5; the D gene is possibly TRBD2 (5 bases). Per the germline V gene, CDR1 is DFQATT and CDR2 is SNEGSKA (reference sequence). Trimming left V 6 bases short and J 9 bases short, with 8 bases between. The CDR3 is 9 amino acids. CDR3 nucleotides: TGCAGTGCCACCGGGGCCCAGTACTTC. It codes for CSATGAQYF.

The J gene is TRBJ2-5, the V gene TRBV5-5; 7 bases fit TRBD1. J lost 9 bases, V lost 4 bases, and 21 bases had no gene match. The length of the CDR3 is 17 residues. Germline CDR1 is SGHKS and CDR2 is YYEKEE (reference sequence). The CDR3 loop reads CASSPTLGQVVFGAQYF. The CDR3 DNA reads TGTGCCAGCAGCCCAACCCTCGGACAGGTCGTATTTGGAGCCCAGTACTTC.

The chain uses TRBV5-1 and TRBJ2-7, with D tentatively TRBD1 (5 bases). The CDR3 is 15 residues long. Trimming left V 0 bases short and J 4 bases short, with 14 bases between. Germline CDR1 is SGHRS and CDR2 is YFSETQ. CDR3 region: CASSLVVGRQYEQYF. The CDR3 bases are TGCGCCAGCAGCTTGGTTGTCGGAAGACAGTACGAGCAGTACTTC.

This clonotype was seen a few times. The chain couples TRBV5-1 to TRBJ2-2, with 8 positions matching TRBD1. The germline gives CDR1 SGHRS, CDR2 YFSETQ. Unmatched junction bases numbered 8, after V lost 4 bases and J lost 6 bases. The CDR3 covers 15 residues. DNA for the CDR3: TGCGCCAGCAGCCAAGAGTGGACAGGGTCCGGGGAGCTGTTTTTT. This translates into CASSQEWTGSGELFF.

This clonotype appeared a few times. V and J are TRBV5-1 and TRBJ2-7, with D perhaps TRBD1 (5 bases). Deletions cut 2 bases from V and 0 bases from J, with 12 bases between. The CDR3 covers 15 residues. Germline V gene sequence: CDR1 SGHRS, CDR2 YFSETQ. CDR3 nucleotide sequence: TGCGCCAGCAGCTTTCTCCAGGGATCCTCCTACGAGCAGTACTTC. It encodes CASSFLQGSSYEQYF. The complete variable domain, with remaining parts taken from reference TRBV5-1 and TRBJ2-7, reads KAGVTQTPRYLIKTRGQQVTLSCSPISGHRSVSWYQQTPGQGLQFLFEYFSETQRNKGNFPGRFSGRQFSNSRSEMNVSTLELGDSALYLCASSFLQGSSYEQYFGPGTRLTVT.

At least ten counts were recorded for this clonotype. The rearrangement joins TRBV20-1 to TRBJ1-2; tentative D call: TRBD1 (6 bases). The CDR3 totals 16 residues. Germline-derived CDR1 and CDR2 are DFQATT and SNEGSKA (reference sequence). The V gene lost 0 bases and the J gene lost 2 bases, with 16 bases spanning the gap. In nucleotides, the CDR3 is TGCAGTGCTAGAGACCACCCGGGGGGGCGAAACTATGGCTACACCTTC. Translation gives CSARDHPGGRNYGYTF.

This clonotype was seen ten or more times. V and J are TRBV7-3 and TRBJ2-2; D may be TRBD1 (6 bases). The V gene lost 4 bases and the J gene lost 4 bases, with 13 bases spanning the gap. The CDR3 is 15 amino acids. CDR1 and CDR2 from the germline V gene are SGHTA and FQGTGA. CDR3 DNA sequence: TGTGCCAGCAGCTCACAGGGACAAAGCACCGGGGAGCTGTTTTTT. Its translation is CASSSQGQSTGELFF.

Details on this clonotype: Relative to the germline gene, one junction end is altered; a read error may explain this. The chain combines TRBV7-7 with TRBJ2-5, with D possibly being TRBD1 (6 bases). The CDR3 covers 13 residues. The germline CDR1 and CDR2 sequences are SSHAT and FNYEAQ (reference sequence). The CDR3 sequence is CASSLGAAETQYF. In nucleotides, the CDR3 is TGTGCTAGCAGCTTGGGGGCTGCAGAGACCCAGTACTTC.

As concerns this clonotype: A read error may account for a junction end that differs from germline. The genes are TRBV7-8 and TRBJ2-7; D unresolved. CDR1 and CDR2 (germline): SGHVS, FQNEAQ. This CDR3 contains 12 residues. The CDR3 nucleotides read TGTGCCAGCAGCCTAAACACCTACGGGCAGTACTTC. Translated, it gives CASSLNTYGQYF.

This clonotype occurred many times. The chain employs TRBV9 and TRBJ1-6; D gene unclear. In germline, CDR1 is SGDLS, CDR2 YYNGEE. V dropped 5 bases and J dropped 8 bases, with 17 bases sitting between them. This CDR3 contains 15 residues. The CDR3: CASSSPRGGDSPLHF. CDR3 DNA: TGTGCCAGCAGTTCCCCCCGAGGTGGGGATTCACCCCTCCACTTT.

As regards this clonotype: A read error may explain this, as a much larger clone is one base away. This CDR3 is CASRRSGSADTRYF. Written as DNA, the CDR3 is TGTGCCAGCAGGCGTAGCGGGAGTGCAGATACGCGGTATTTT. The J gene is TRBJ2-3, the V gene TRBV14; 9 positions agree with TRBD2. The germline CDR1 and CDR2 sequences are SGHDN and FVKESK. CDR3 length equals 14 residues.

This clonotype appeared a few times. The rearrangement uses TRBV27 and TRBJ2-5, with 11 nucleotides matching TRBD2. The V gene's germline CDR1 is MNHEY and CDR2 SMNVEV (reference sequence). This CDR3 spans 16 amino acids. Unmatched junction bases numbered 10, after V lost 6 bases and J lost 4 bases. The CDR3 sequence: CASSSLIAGGPETQYF. CDR3 sequence (DNA): TGTGCCAGCAGCAGTCTCATAGCGGGAGGGCCAGAGACCCAGTACTTC.

This chain uses TRBV7-9 with TRBJ1-1; D unresolved. Germline CDR1 reads SEHNR; CDR2 reads FQNEAQ (reference sequence). Between the trimmed V and J ends, which lost 5 bases and 1 base, there was a span of 11 bases. The CDR3 covers 14 residues. CDR3 nucleotides: TGTGCCAGCAGCCTTGACGGTCCGAACACTGAAGCTTTCTTT. Protein sequence: CASSLDGPNTEAFF.

The V gene is TRBV5-6, the J gene TRBJ2-7, with D unclear. From germline, CDR1 is SGHDT and CDR2 YYEEEE. CDR3 size: 14 residues. V was shortened by 2 bases and J by 0 bases, with 9 bases between the two germline ends. The CDR3 DNA is TGTGCCAGCAGCTTTCTGACAACCTCCTACGAGCAGTACTTC. It encodes CASSFLTTSYEQYF.

This clonotype was observed at least ten times. The rearrangement links TRBV4-2 to TRBJ1-6, with D uncertain. The CDR3 contains 15 residues. Germline V lookup: CDR1 LGHNA, CDR2 YNFKEQ. Trimming removed 1 base at V and 4 bases at J, with 8 bases between. The CDR3 DNA sequence: TGTGCCAGCAGCCAAGCAAAGACATATAATTCACCCCTCCACTTT. It specifies CASSQAKTYNSPLHF.

The chain combines TRBV7-3 with TRBJ1-2; TRBD1 matches 10 bases. The germline V gene has CDR1 SGHTA and CDR2 FQGTGA. CDR3 length: 14 amino acids. Unmatched junction bases numbered 6, after V lost 4 bases and J lost 7 bases. As DNA, the CDR3 is TGTGCCAGCAGCTCGGGACAGGGGAGTGGTGGCTACACCTTC. Translation: CASSSGQGSGGYTF.

The CDR3 region is CSAPDSAFTEAFF. In nucleotides, the CDR3 is TGCAGTGCCCCGGACAGCGCCTTCACTGAAGCTTTCTTT. V and J are TRBV20-1 and TRBJ1-1; TRBD1 is a possible D gene (6 bases). V was trimmed by 6 bases and J by 4 bases, leaving 15 bases between them. This CDR3 has 13 residues. Looked up from germline, CDR1 is DFQATT and CDR2 is SNEGSKA (reference sequence).

This clonotype was counted a few times. The genes are TRBV20-1 and TRBJ1-6, with D unresolved. The CDR3 loop spans 13 amino acids. V was pared by 5 bases and J by 7 bases, with 12 bases between. Germline values: CDR1 DFQATT, CDR2 SNEGSKA (reference sequence). The CDR3 region has the DNA TGCAGTGCTTCCCCGACGCTAAATTCACCCCTCCACTTT. It specifies CSASPTLNSPLHF.

This chain links TRBV6-1 with TRBJ1-2; weak D call: TRBD1 (6 bases). V lost 7 bases, J lost 8 bases, and 17 bases lay in between. CDR1 is MNHNS, CDR2 SASEGT, per germline. The CDR3 is 13 amino acids. CDR3 residues: CASILGQFGGYTF. CDR3 bases: TGTGCCAGCATTCTTGGACAGTTCGGCGGCTACACCTTC.

There are many counts of this clonotype. The chain couples TRBV29-1 to TRBJ1-2; D gene unclear. V was cut by 4 bases and J by 5 bases, with 5 bases left in between. The CDR3 has 10 amino acids. Per germline, CDR1 SQVTM and CDR2 ANQGSEA. The CDR3 nucleotides are TGCAGCGTTGCAGAGTATGGCTACACCTTC. It specifies CSVAEYGYTF. The full variable domain, its missing parts supplied by reference TRBV29-1 and TRBJ1-2, is SAVISQKPSRDICQRGTSLTIQCQVDSQVTMMFWYRQQPGQSLTLIATANQGSEATYESGFVIDKFPISRPNLTFSTLTVSNMSPEDSSIYLCSVAEYGYTFGSGTRLTVV.

V usage is TRBV29-1 and J usage is TRBJ2-7; D not certain. V was shortened by 3 bases and J by 6 bases, with 24 bases between the two germline ends. CDR3 size: 16 residues. Looked up from germline, CDR1 is SQVTM and CDR2 is ANQGSEA. The DNA for the CDR3 is TGCAGCGTTGAGGAACCCCTCGGCCTCCGAGACGGCGAGCAGTACTTC. It codes for CSVEEPLGLRDGEQYF.

The J gene is TRBJ2-2, the V gene TRBV2; 11 nucleotides match TRBD2. Trimming at V came to 7 bases and at J to 8 bases, leaving 12 bases not matched to a gene. Germline assignment: CDR1 SNHLY and CDR2 FYNNEI. The CDR3 runs 16 residues. In DNA, the CDR3 is TGTGCCAGCATTTATGGACTAGCGGGTGGACCGGGGGAGCTGTTTTTT. The encoded protein is CASIYGLAGGPGELFF.

This clonotype has at least ten counts. V is TRBV4-2 and J is TRBJ2-6; D is perhaps TRBD1 (7 bases). The CDR3 is 14 residues long. Trimming removed 2 bases at V and 11 bases at J, with 13 bases between. Germline assignment: CDR1 LGHNA and CDR2 YNFKEQ. The CDR3 loop is CASSQQGGGDVLTF. CDR3 nucleotides: TGTGCCAGCAGCCAACAGGGGGGTGGTGACGTCCTGACTTTC.

The sample holds a few counts of this clonotype. The rearrangement links TRBV20-1 to TRBJ2-7; 8 bases line up with TRBD1. The end of the DNA aligns better with TRBJ2-1, so the J call may be wrong. CDR1 is DFQATT, CDR2 SNEGSKA, per germline (reference sequence). The CDR3 has 14 residues. The CDR3 protein is CSATTGGNNEWQFF. CDR3 nucleotides: TGCAGTGCAACTACAGGGGGAAACAATGAGTGGCAGTTCTTC.

The chain combines TRBV29-1 with TRBJ2-7, with D perhaps TRBD2 (5 bases). V lost 8 bases to trimming and J lost 7 bases, with 18 bases between them. From germline, CDR1 is SQVTM and CDR2 ANQGSEA. This CDR3 is built from 12 residues. The CDR3 coding sequence is TGCAGCTTAGTTGGCGGAGGAAGTGAGCAGTACTTC. Translating gives CSLVGGGSEQYF.